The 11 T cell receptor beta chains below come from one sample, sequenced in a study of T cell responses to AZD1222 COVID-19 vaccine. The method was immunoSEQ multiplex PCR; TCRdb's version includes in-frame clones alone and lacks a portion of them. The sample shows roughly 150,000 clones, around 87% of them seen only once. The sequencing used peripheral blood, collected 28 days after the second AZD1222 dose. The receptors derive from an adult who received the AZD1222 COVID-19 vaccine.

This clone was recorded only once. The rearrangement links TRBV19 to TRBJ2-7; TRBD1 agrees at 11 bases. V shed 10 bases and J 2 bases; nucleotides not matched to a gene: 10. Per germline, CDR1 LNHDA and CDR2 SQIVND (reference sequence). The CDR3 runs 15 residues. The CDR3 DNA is TGTGCCACCGCGGACAGGGGGCGATCAACCTACGAGCAGTACTTC. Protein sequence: CATADRGRSTYEQYF.

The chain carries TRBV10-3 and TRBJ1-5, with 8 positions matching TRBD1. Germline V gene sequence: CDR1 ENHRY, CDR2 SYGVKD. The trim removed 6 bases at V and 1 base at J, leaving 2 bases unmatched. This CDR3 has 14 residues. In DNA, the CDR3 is TGTGCCATCAGCGGACAGGGCAGCAATCAGCCCCAGCATTTT. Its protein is CAISGQGSNQPQHF.

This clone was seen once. Here the CDR3 DNA reads TGTGCCAGCAGCCGCGGGAGATCCTACAATGAGCAGTTCTTC. Translating it yields CASSRGRSYNEQFF. The chain uses TRBV7-9 and TRBJ2-1, with 7 bases lining up with TRBD2. With V trimmed by 5 bases and J by 1 base, 2 bases remained unmatched. CDR1 and CDR2 from the germline V gene are SEHNR and FQNEAQ (reference sequence). The CDR3 totals 14 residues.

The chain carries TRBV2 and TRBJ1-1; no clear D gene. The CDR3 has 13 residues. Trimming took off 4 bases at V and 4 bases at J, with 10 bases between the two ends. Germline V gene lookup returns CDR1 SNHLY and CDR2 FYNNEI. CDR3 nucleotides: TGTGCCAGCAGTGTAAAGGGAGGCACTGAAGCTTTCTTT. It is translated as CASSVKGGTEAFF. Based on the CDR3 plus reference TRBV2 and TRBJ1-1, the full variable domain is EPEVTQTPSHQVTQMGQEVILRCVPISNHLYFYWYRQILGQKVEFLVSFYNNEISEKSEIFDDQFSVERPDGSNFTLKIRSTKLEDSAMYFCASSVKGGTEAFFGQGTRLTVV.

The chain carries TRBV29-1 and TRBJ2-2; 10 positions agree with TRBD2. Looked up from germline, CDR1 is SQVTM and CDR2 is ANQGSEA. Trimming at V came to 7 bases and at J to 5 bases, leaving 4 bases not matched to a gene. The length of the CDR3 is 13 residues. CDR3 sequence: CSASSGGTGELFF. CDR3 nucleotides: TGCAGCGCTTCTAGCGGGGGAACCGGGGAGCTGTTTTTT.

CDR3 sequence (DNA): TGTGCCAGCAGCCAAGTCCCCGGGACTAGCGGTCACGAGCAGTACTTC. Its protein product is CASSQVPGTSGHEQYF. This chain connects TRBV3-1 (or the pseudogene TRBV3-2) to TRBJ2-7, with 11 bases aligning to TRBD2. V lost 1 base, J lost 5 bases, and 7 bases stayed unmatched. CDR1 and CDR2 from the germline V gene are LGHDT and YNNKEL (reference sequence). The CDR3 loop spans 16 amino acids.

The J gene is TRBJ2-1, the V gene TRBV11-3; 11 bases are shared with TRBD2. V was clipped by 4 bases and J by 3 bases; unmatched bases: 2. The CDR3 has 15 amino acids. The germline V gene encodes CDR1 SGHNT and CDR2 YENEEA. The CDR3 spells CASSSGLADYNEQFF. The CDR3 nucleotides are TGTGCCAGCAGCTCGGGACTAGCGGACTACAATGAGCAGTTCTTC.

This CDR3 reads CAISEFPQGAPADTQYF. DNA for the CDR3: TGTGCCATCAGTGAGTTCCCACAGGGGGCGCCGGCAGATACGCAGTATTTT. The V gene is TRBV10-3, the J gene TRBJ2-3, with TRBD1 matching over 9 bases. Unmatched junction bases numbered 9, after V lost 1 base and J lost 4 bases. CDR3 size: 17 residues. Per the germline V gene, CDR1 is ENHRY and CDR2 is SYGVKD.

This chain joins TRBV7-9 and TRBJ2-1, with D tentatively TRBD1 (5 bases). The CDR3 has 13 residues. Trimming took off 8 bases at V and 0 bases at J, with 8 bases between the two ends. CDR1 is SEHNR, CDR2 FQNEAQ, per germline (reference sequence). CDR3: CASLTGSYNEQFF. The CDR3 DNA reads TGTGCCAGCTTAACAGGCTCCTACAATGAGCAGTTCTTC.

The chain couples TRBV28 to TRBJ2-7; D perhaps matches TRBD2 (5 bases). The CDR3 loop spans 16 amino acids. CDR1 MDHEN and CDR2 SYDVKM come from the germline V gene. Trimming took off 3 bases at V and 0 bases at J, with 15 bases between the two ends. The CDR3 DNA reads TGTGCCAGCAGTTTTGATGGGTTAGGGAGCTCCTACGAGCAGTACTTC. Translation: CASSFDGLGSSYEQYF.

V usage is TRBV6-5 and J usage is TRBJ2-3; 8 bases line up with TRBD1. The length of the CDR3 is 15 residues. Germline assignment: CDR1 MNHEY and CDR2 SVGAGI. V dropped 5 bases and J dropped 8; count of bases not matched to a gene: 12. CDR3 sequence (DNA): TGTGCCAGCAGTCTACGGGAGACAGGGGTCGGTACGCAGTATTTT. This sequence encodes CASSLRETGVGTQYF.